The next 9 T cell receptor beta chains were all read from a single sample in a study of blood T cell repertoires in COVID-19. TCRdb's table, derived via immunoSEQ multiplex PCR, lists solely in-frame clones and lacks some. The profile shows about 140,000 clones, roughly 80% of them singletons. Sequenced: peripheral blood. The origin of the receptors is a woman in her sixties or seventies with acute or convalescent COVID-19.

The CDR3 here is CASILTGGGAGYTF. Written as DNA, the CDR3 is TGTGCCAGTATCCTAACAGGGGGCGGTGCTGGCTACACCTTC. This chain links TRBV19 with TRBJ1-2; 9 bases are a match to TRBD1. From germline, CDR1 is LNHDA and CDR2 SQIVND (reference sequence). V gave up 7 bases and J gave up 7 bases; unmatched junction bases: 10. This CDR3 is built from 14 residues.

V usage is TRBV10-3 and J usage is TRBJ2-3, with TRBD1 matching 7 bases. V shed 6 bases and J 2 bases; nucleotides not matched to a gene: 5. Germline V CDR1 and CDR2: ENHRY, SYGVKD. This CDR3 region has 14 residues. The CDR3 nucleotides are TGTGCCATCAGGGACAGGCAAAACACAGATACGCAGTATTTT. Residues: CAIRDRQNTDTQYF.

The chain employs TRBV6-5 and TRBJ1-2; 9 bases match TRBD1. The CDR3 covers 14 residues. V shed 4 bases, J shed 8 bases, and the junction held 8 bases outside the gene matches. CDR1 and CDR2 from the germline V gene are MNHEY and SVGAGI. CDR3 sequence: CASSSPQGARGYTF. CDR3 coding DNA: TGTGCCAGCAGTTCCCCACAGGGGGCAAGAGGCTACACCTTC.

This chain links TRBV5-1 with TRBJ1-3, with D perhaps TRBD1 (5 bases). The V end lost 0 bases, the J end lost 0 bases, and 7 bases lay between the germline ends. Germline-derived CDR1 and CDR2 are SGHRS and YFSETQ. The CDR3 has 15 amino acids. The CDR3 sequence is CASSLEGYSGNTIYF. The CDR3 nucleotides are TGCGCCAGCAGCTTGGAGGGGTACTCTGGAAACACCATATATTTT.

The chain carries TRBV4-2 and TRBJ2-1, with D possibly being TRBD2 (5 bases). The CDR3 is made up of 15 amino acids. With 5 bases removed from V and 0 bases from J, the gap between germline ends came to 11 bases. Germline-derived CDR1 and CDR2 are LGHNA and YNFKEQ. The CDR3 sequence: CASSDGLSSYNEQFF. The CDR3 nucleotides read TGTGCCAGCAGCGACGGACTGAGCTCCTACAATGAGCAGTTCTTC.

This rearrangement joins TRBV6-2 or TRBV6-3 to TRBJ2-1; 10 nucleotides align to TRBD2. Looked up from germline, CDR1 is MNHEY and CDR2 is SVGEGT. The CDR3 is 16 amino acids. The trim removed 0 bases at V and 7 bases at J, leaving 6 bases unmatched. The CDR3: CASSYSPSGSLNEQFF. In DNA, the CDR3 is TGTGCCAGCAGTTACTCCCCTAGCGGGAGTTTGAATGAGCAGTTCTTC.

This sequence joins TRBV19 and TRBJ1-2; D unresolved. Germline-derived CDR1 and CDR2 are LNHDA and SQIVND (reference sequence). The CDR3 has 13 amino acids. Trimming removed 6 bases from V and 10 bases from J, with 18 bases in between. CDR3 amino acids: CASSELRTSSYTF. The CDR3 DNA follows: TGTGCCAGTAGCGAACTCCGAACGTCATCCTACACCTTC.

This clone has a single count. This chain's CDR3 is CASSVGPGQGSYEQYF. The CDR3 bases are TGTGCCAGCAGCGTAGGGCCGGGACAGGGGAGCTACGAGCAGTACTTC. The chain is built from TRBV9 and TRBJ2-7, with TRBD1 matching over 10 bases. This CDR3 comprises 16 residues. CDR1 is SGDLS and CDR2 is YYNGEE in the germline V gene. Trimming at V came to 0 bases and at J to 3 bases, leaving 6 bases not matched to a gene.

In DNA form, the CDR3 reads TGTGCCAGCAGTGAACCCGGGAATTGGGGGGAGTTCTTC. Translation: CASSEPGNWGEFF. The rearrangement joins TRBV6-1 to TRBJ2-1, with D perhaps TRBD2 (6 bases). CDR3 length: 13 residues. CDR1 is MNHNS and CDR2 is SASEGT in the germline V gene. Trimming stripped 2 bases from V and 14 bases from J, with 16 bases between.